These T cell receptor beta chains were read from a single sample in a study of blood T cells in healthy people across ages. TCRdb re-derived calls from the 5' RACE reads in MiXCR, one entry per CDR3 protein. This table holds about 1.8 million distinct CDR3 sequences, 49% found once. Sequenced input: blood. The source of these receptors is a woman aged 40 to 49 in good health. Both conserved end residues are part of each CDR3. D genes are given only for firm matches. Expanded clones get a size class; other rows say once, few or many, or leave the size out.

J gene | V gene | clone size | D gene | CDR3 DNA | CDR3 protein
TRBJ2-3 | TRBV20-1 | . | . | TGCAGTGCTAGAGATAGAGGGTGGCGGACTGCAGATACGCAGTATTTT | CSARDRGWRTADTQYF
TRBJ2-1 | TRBV14 | . | . | TGTGCCAGCAGCCCCGCACAGGTTCCTTTGTGCAATGAGCAGTTCTTC | CASSPAQVPLCNEQFF
TRBJ2-5 | TRBV29-1 | . | . | TGCAGCGCCGTTGGGCGGCTCGAAGAGACCCAGTACTTC | CSAVGRLEETQYF
TRBJ1-4 | TRBV9 | . | . | TGTGCCAGCAGCGTAGGCGACAGCGGGACTCGGGGGGAAAAACTGTTTTTT | CASSVGDSGTRGEKLFF
TRBJ2-7 | TRBV27 | . | . | TGTGCCAGCAGTTTATCTTCAGGGGCTTTTCTAGGTGAGCAGTACTTC | CASSLSSGAFLGEQYF
TRBJ2-3 | TRBV9 | . | . | TGTGCCAGCAGCAATAGTGGGGGCGGGGAAGCAGATACGCAGTATTTT | CASSNSGGGEADTQYF
TRBJ1-2 | TRBV7-9 | . | . | TGTGCCAGCAGCCCCTGGGGTGTCACTGGCGGCTACACCTTC | CASSPWGVTGGYTF
TRBJ2-7 | TRBV4-2 | few | . | TGTGCCAGCAGCCAAGATCACCTAGGAGTGACCTACGAGCAGTACTTC | CASSQDHLGVTYEQYF
TRBJ2-5 | TRBV20-1 | . | . | TGCAGTGCTAGAGATCCACCCGAGACCCAGTACTTC | CSARDPPETQYF
TRBJ1-5 | TRBV6-5 | . | . | TGTGCCAGCAGCAACAGTAACAGGCCCGATCAGCCCCAGCATTTT | CASSNSNRPDQPQHF
TRBJ2-7 | TRBV10-3 | few | TRBD1 | TGTGCCATCAGTGAGTTGGAAGGGGGCAGGGACGAGCAGTACTTC | CAISELEGGRDEQYF
TRBJ1-1 | TRBV12-3/TRBV12-4 | . | TRBD1 | TGTGCCAGCAGTCAGGGGGGGCCGGGCACTGAAGCTTTCTTT | CASSQGGPGTEAFF
TRBJ2-7 | TRBV7-9 | . | TRBD1 | TGTGCCAGCAGCAACGGACAGGGGGAGATATACGAGCAGTACTTC | CASSNGQGEIYEQYF
TRBJ2-6 | TRBV20-1 | . | . | TGCAGTGCCGTCTCTACTGGGGCCAACGTCCTGACTTTC | CSAVSTGANVLTF
TRBJ2-4 | TRBV4-1 | . | . | TGCGCCAGCAGCCAAGAAAGAGGGGATGAGCAGTACTTC | CASSQERGDEQYF
TRBJ1-5 | TRBV7-8 | . | . | TGTGCCAGCAGCTTAGCGCTCTCAGGGCGTCAGCCCCAGCATTTT | CASSLALSGRQPQHF
TRBJ2-7 | TRBV27 | . | TRBD2 | TGTGCCAGCAGCCCTACTAGCGGGGTAGACGAGCAGTACTTC | CASSPTSGVDEQYF
TRBJ2-7 | TRBV20-1 | . | . | TGCAGTGCTAGACCGGGACCGCCGTCCTACGAGCAGTACTTC | CSARPGPPSYEQYF
TRBJ2-3 | TRBV12-3/TRBV12-4 | . | . | TGTGCCAGCAGTTTAAAGGAGGCAGATACGCAGTATTTT | CASSLKEADTQYF
TRBJ2-5 | TRBV20-1 | . | TRBD2 | TGCAGTGCTACGAGCGGGGGTATGGAGACCCAGTACTTC | CSATSGGMETQYF
TRBJ2-7 | TRBV11-2 | once | TRBD1 | TGTGCCAGCAGCTTAAGCGACAGGGACTACGAGCAGTACTTC | CASSLSDRDYEQYF
TRBJ2-1 | TRBV7-6 | . | TRBD2 | TGTGCCAGCAGCTTAATAGCGGGGGTGCAGTTCTTC | CASSLIAGVQFF
TRBJ2-2 | TRBV28 | . | . | TGTGCCAGCAGTTTAGGGGGGGCCGCCGGGGAGCTGTTTTTT | CASSLGGAAGELFF
TRBJ2-5 | TRBV27 | . | . | TGTGCCAGCAGTCGACAGGCCAGAGGTGGCAATGAGCAGTACTTC | CASSRQARGGNEQYF
TRBJ2-1 | TRBV15 | . | . | TGTGCCACCAGCAGATACACCTACAATGAGCAGTTCTTC | CATSRYTYNEQFF
TRBJ1-2 | TRBV6-5 | . | TRBD1 | TGTGCCAGCAGTTACGGAGGGACAGGGGGAACTAACTATGGCTACACCTTC | CASSYGGTGGTNYGYTF
TRBJ2-7 | TRBV27 | . | TRBD2 | TGTGCCAGCAGAATACTAGCGGGGGGGGTTCTGGACGAGCAGTACTTC | CASRILAGGVLDEQYF
TRBJ1-5 | TRBV5-1 | . | TRBD1 | TGCGCCAGCAGCATCGGACAGGGAGGGAGCAATCAGCCCCAGCATTTT | CASSIGQGGSNQPQHF
TRBJ2-1 | TRBV7-9 | . | TRBD1 | TGTGCCAGCAGACCCCGGGACAGACCCAATGAGCAGTTCTTC | CASRPRDRPNEQFF
TRBJ2-5 | TRBV25-1 | . | TRBD2 | TGTGCCAGCAGTGAGCCTGGACTAGCGGGGAGGGGGACCCAGTACTTC | CASSEPGLAGRGTQYF
TRBJ2-5 | TRBV12-5 | . | TRBD2 | TGTGCTAGTGGTTTGGACATCGGACTAGCGGCGGGGACCCAGTACTTC | CASGLDIGLAAGTQYF
TRBJ2-5 | TRBV6-2/TRBV6-3 | . | . | TGTGCCAGCAGCCGAGTAGGACGTACGCCAGGGACCCAGTACTTC | CASSRVGRTPGTQYF
TRBJ1-2 | TRBV7-9 | . | . | TGTGCCAGCAGCGACGACACCTATGGCTACACCTTC | CASSDDTYGYTF
TRBJ1-2 | TRBV20-1 | . | . | TGCAGTGCCCTGCGAAAAGAGGGCTATGGCTACACCTTC | CSALRKEGYGYTF
TRBJ2-1 | TRBV12-3/TRBV12-4 | . | . | TGTGCCTCGATGGTATCCTACAATGAGCAGTTCTTC | CASMVSYNEQFF
TRBJ2-1 | TRBV5-1 | . | TRBD1 | TGCGCCTTACGGGACAGTTCAGACAATGAGCAGTTCTTC | CALRDSSDNEQFF
TRBJ2-1 | TRBV7-2 | few | TRBD2 | TGTGCCAGCAGCCGAAATCCCCTAGCGGACTTCTACAATGAGCAGTTCTTC | CASSRNPLADFYNEQFF
TRBJ1-2 | TRBV6-5 | . | TRBD1 | TGTGCCAGCAACGACAGGGGGTCGCACTATGGCTACACCTTC | CASNDRGSHYGYTF
TRBJ1-1 | TRBV12-3/TRBV12-4 | once | . | TGTGCCAGCAGTTCACAGGGAATCGGCACTGAAGCTTTCTTT | CASSSQGIGTEAFF
TRBJ1-2 | TRBV28 | few | . | TGTGCCAGCAGTTCCTACAGTGGCTACACCTTC | CASSSYSGYTF
TRBJ1-1 | TRBV7-9 | few | TRBD1 | TGTGCCAGCAGCCCTCGGGACAGGGCGAACACTGAAGCTTTCTTT | CASSPRDRANTEAFF